The text below deals with one T cell receptor beta chain. The target antigen is unknown. Sequencing used immunoSEQ multiplex PCR; TCRdb keeps in-frame clones, though not all of them. Of 25,000 to 30,000 clones in the sample, 65% to 80% were seen once. The data were obtained in a study of vaccination effects on CD4 cells after COVID-19. About the research overall: Post-vaccine specimens arrived a median 72 days past the second dose.

With the ViraFEST assay, the study expanded antigen-specific CD4+ T cells using viral peptide pools, then sequenced them. It was after 10 days of culture that CD4+ T cells were isolated. Participants completed two doses of the BNT162b2 or mRNA-1273 vaccine. No vaccinee had earlier SARS-CoV-2 infection, and nucleocapsid antibodies were negative. Half the medium was replaced with IL-2 medium on days 3 and 7. The material was CD4+ T cells from PBMCs cultured with HCoV-NL63 spike peptides, obtained after COVID-19 vaccination. The receptor's source is a human donor who received a COVID-19 vaccine.

Written as DNA, the CDR3 is TGTGCCAGTAGTATTCTGTACAGGGGGCGCGGAGGTGCAACTAATGAAAAACTGTTTTTT. Its protein is CASSILYRGRGGATNEKLFF. The chain employs TRBV19 and TRBJ1-4, with 9 bases identical to TRBD1. CDR1 is LNHDA, CDR2 SQIVND, per germline (reference sequence). Unmatched junction bases numbered 14, after V lost 3 bases and J lost 0 bases. The length of the CDR3 is 20 residues.